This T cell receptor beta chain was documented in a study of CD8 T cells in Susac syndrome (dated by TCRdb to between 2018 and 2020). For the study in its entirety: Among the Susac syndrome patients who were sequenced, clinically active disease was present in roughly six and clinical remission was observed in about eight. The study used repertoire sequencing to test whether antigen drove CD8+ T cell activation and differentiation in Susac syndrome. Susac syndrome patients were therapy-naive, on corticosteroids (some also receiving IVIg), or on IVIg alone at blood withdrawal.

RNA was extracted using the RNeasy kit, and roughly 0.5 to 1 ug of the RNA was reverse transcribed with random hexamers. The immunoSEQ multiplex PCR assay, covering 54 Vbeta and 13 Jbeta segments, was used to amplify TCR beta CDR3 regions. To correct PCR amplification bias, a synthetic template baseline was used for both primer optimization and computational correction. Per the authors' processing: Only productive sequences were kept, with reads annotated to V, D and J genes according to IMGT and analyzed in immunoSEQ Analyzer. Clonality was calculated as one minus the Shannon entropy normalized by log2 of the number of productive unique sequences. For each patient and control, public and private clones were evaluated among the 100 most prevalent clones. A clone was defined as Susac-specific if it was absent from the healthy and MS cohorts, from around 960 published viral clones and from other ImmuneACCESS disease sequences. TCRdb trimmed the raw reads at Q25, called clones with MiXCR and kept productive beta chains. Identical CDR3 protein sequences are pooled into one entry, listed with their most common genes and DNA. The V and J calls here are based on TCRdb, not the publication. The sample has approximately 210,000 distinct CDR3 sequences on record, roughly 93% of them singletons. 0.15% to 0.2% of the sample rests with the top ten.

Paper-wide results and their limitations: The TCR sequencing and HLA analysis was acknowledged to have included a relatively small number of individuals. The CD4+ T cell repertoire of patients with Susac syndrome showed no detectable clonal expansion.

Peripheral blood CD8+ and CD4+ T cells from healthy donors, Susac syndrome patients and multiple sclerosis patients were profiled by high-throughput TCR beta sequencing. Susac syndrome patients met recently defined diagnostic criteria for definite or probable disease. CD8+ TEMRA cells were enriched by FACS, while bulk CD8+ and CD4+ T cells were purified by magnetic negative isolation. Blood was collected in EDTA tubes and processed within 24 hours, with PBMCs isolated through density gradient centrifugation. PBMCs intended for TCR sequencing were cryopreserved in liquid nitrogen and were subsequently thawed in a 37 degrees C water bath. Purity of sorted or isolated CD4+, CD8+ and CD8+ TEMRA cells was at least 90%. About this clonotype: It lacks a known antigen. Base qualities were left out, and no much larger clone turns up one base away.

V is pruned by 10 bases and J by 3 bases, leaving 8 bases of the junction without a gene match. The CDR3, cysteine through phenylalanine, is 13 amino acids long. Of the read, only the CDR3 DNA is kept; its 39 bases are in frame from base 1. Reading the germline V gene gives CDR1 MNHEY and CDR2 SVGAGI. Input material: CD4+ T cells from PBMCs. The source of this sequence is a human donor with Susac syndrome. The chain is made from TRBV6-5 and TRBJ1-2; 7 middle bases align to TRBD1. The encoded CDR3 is CATIQGTDYGYTF. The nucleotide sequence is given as TGTGCCACTATACAGGGGACGGACTATGGCTACACCTTC.